Shown below are 27 T cell receptor beta chains from a single sample sequenced in a study of blood T cells in healthy people across ages. A second PCR of 7 to 11 cycles used a sample-barcoded 5' primer and a J-beta primer mix. TCRdb recomputed calls from the 5' RACE reads with MiXCR, one row per CDR3 protein. The sample includes under 2,000,000 distinct CDR3 sequences, just under 50% of them seen just once. The sequenced sample consisted of blood. Receptors were obtained from a woman between 35 and 50 years old in good health.

This chain uses TRBV5-1 with TRBJ2-1; D might be TRBD1 (6 bases). The DNA end favors TRBJ2-7, so the J call may be wrong. The germline gives CDR1 SGHRS, CDR2 YFSETQ. CDR3 size: 15 residues. CDR3 residues: CASSFTTDSYNEQYF. The CDR3 DNA sequence: TGCGCCAGCAGCTTTACCACGGACAGCTACAATGAGCAGTACTTC.

A single count supports this clonotype. Sequence at one end of the junction differs from germline and may be a read error. This chain joins TRBV6-4 and TRBJ2-1; D possibly matches TRBD1 or TRBD2 (5 bases each). CDR1 and CDR2 (germline): MRHNA, SNTAGT. The CDR3 runs 13 residues. The CDR3 bases are TGTGCCAGCAGTGCAGGGACCTACAAAGAGCAGTTCTTC. This encodes CASSAGTYKEQFF.

V is TRBV27 and J is TRBJ2-7, with 7 bases that match TRBD1. The CDR3 loop spans 14 amino acids. V shed 6 bases, J shed 2 bases, and the junction held 7 bases outside the gene matches. Germline CDR1 and CDR2: MNHEY and SMNVEV (reference sequence). In DNA, the CDR3 is TGTGCCAGCAGGCCGGGACAGAGGACCTACGAGCAGTACTTC. Residues: CASRPGQRTYEQYF.

The chain carries TRBV5-4 and TRBJ2-1; 7 nucleotides align to TRBD1. The germline V gene has CDR1 SGHNT and CDR2 YYREEE (reference sequence). V trimming: 3 bases; J trimming: 0 bases; junction bases outside the gene matches: 3. The CDR3 extends over 15 amino acids. The CDR3 DNA reads as TGTGCCAGCAGCTGGGACAGACGCTCCTACAATGAGCAGTTCTTC. This gives the protein CASSWDRRSYNEQFF.

This clonotype was counted many times. The V call is TRBV20-1, the J call TRBJ2-7; the D is unclear. This CDR3 has 15 amino acids. CDR1 DFQATT and CDR2 SNEGSKA come from the germline V gene (reference sequence). The ends were cut back, 4 bases at V and 2 bases at J, with 18 bases in the middle. The CDR3 nucleotides are TGCAGTGCTACTATCCCCGTAGGGATCACCTACGAGCAGTACTTC. Protein: CSATIPVGITYEQYF.

This chain joins TRBV5-1 and TRBJ2-3; 7 positions agree with TRBD1. In germline, CDR1 is SGHRS, CDR2 YFSETQ. This CDR3 has 16 residues. The J segment lost 0 bases and the V segment lost 4 bases, leaving 8 bases of the junction unmatched. The CDR3 DNA reads TGCGCCAGCAGCAAAGGGACAGTAACTAGCACAGATACGCAGTATTTT. It translates to CASSKGTVTSTDTQYF.

Here the CDR3 DNA reads TGTGCCAGCTCACCAGACCATATGGAGACCCAGTACTTC. Its protein is CASSPDHMETQYF. V and J are TRBV18 and TRBJ2-5; no firm D call. The CDR3 sequence is 13 residues long. Trimming pared 2 bases from V and 5 bases from J, leaving 9 bases between. Germline CDR1 KGHSH, CDR2 LQKENI.

V and J are TRBV20-1 and TRBJ1-2; maybe TRBD1 (6 bases). This CDR3 is built from 14 residues. Germline CDR1 DFQATT, CDR2 SNEGSKA (reference sequence). V lost 5 bases, J lost 5 bases, and 18 bases lay in between. CDR3 coding DNA: TGCAGTGCTCCCGAAAGGGGGGGCTCGTATGGCTACACCTTC. This codes for CSAPERGGSYGYTF.

The chain uses TRBV13 and TRBJ2-7; TRBD2 matches at 13 bases. The end of the DNA fits TRBJ2-5 better, so the J call may be wrong. The CDR3 length is 17 residues. CDR1 and CDR2 from the germline V gene are PRHDT and FYEKMQ (reference sequence). CDR3 DNA sequence: TGTGCCAGCAGCTTAGTGGGACTAGCGGGAAACCAAGAGACCCAGTACTTC. Its protein product is CASSLVGLAGNQETQYF.

V and J are TRBV2 and TRBJ2-1, with unresolved D. Trimming took 8 bases from V and 1 from J, leaving 9 bases between them. Germline lookup yields CDR1 SNHLY and CDR2 FYNNEI. The CDR3 extends over 13 amino acids. For the CDR3, the DNA is TGTGCCAGCTCGGTCGAATCCTACAATGAGCAGTTCTTC. Its protein product is CASSVESYNEQFF.

The chain combines TRBV6-1 with TRBJ2-5; 8 bases are a match to TRBD1. Per germline, CDR1 MNHNS and CDR2 SASEGT. The CDR3 length is 14 residues. The V gene end was trimmed by 6 bases and the J gene end by 5 bases; junction bases not matched to a gene: 8. The CDR3 DNA reads TGTGCCAGCAGGACAGGACAGGGCCGGGAGACCCAGTACTTC. Residues: CASRTGQGRETQYF.

This clonotype was observed a handful of times. This chain uses TRBV21-1 with TRBJ2-3; the D segment call TRBD1 is taken from the table without a DNA check. TRBV21-1 corresponds to a pseudogene. The CDR3 spans 16 residues. Written as DNA, the CDR3 is TGTGCCAGCAGCCCCCGGGGCCAAACCGAGCCCGATACGCAGTATTTT. This codes for CASSPRGQTEPDTQYF.

This clonotype was seen more than once but under ten times. DNA of the CDR3: TGTGCCAGCAGTGAAAGGTGGAACACTGAAGCTTTCTTT. It translates to CASSERWNTEAFF. The chain uses TRBV2 and TRBJ1-1; no definite D call. Germline V CDR1 and CDR2: SNHLY, FYNNEI. V shed 2 bases and J shed 1 base, with 5 bases lying between them. The CDR3 has 13 amino acids. The whole variable domain, filled in from reference TRBV2 and TRBJ1-1, reads EPEVTQTPSHQVTQMGQEVILRCVPISNHLYFYWYRQILGQKVEFLVSFYNNEISEKSEIFDDQFSVERPDGSNFTLKIRSTKLEDSAMYFCASSERWNTEAFFGQGTRLTVV.

This clonotype was counted once. J is TRBJ1-4 and V is TRBV10-3, with D perhaps matching TRBD1 (6 bases). The CDR3 is 17 residues long. Germline CDR1 is ENHRY and CDR2 is SYGVKD. V was pared by 3 bases and J by 4 bases, with 18 bases between. The CDR3 DNA sequence: TGTGCCATCAGTGAAGGGACACCCCGCGTCTATAATGAAAAACTGTTTTTT. Its translation: CAISEGTPRVYNEKLFF.

This clonotype came up a few times. V gene TRBV12-3 or TRBV12-4 combines with J gene TRBJ2-5, with TRBD1 identical over 7 bases. V was clipped by 2 bases and J by 4 bases; unmatched bases: 7. This CDR3 region has 15 residues. CDR3 in DNA: TGTGCCAGCAGTTTAAGGCACAGGGGATCAGAGACCCAGTACTTC. Protein: CASSLRHRGSETQYF.

The CDR3 DNA follows: TGCAGTGCTTCCACCCGCGGGAGGATCGCTTACAATGAGCAGTTCTTC. It codes for CSASTRGRIAYNEQFF. V and J are TRBV20-1 and TRBJ2-1, with 8 bases that match TRBD2. V trimming: 5 bases; J trimming: 4 bases; junction bases outside the gene matches: 13. This CDR3 spans 16 amino acids. Germline values: CDR1 DFQATT, CDR2 SNEGSKA (reference sequence).

The V call is TRBV5-1, the J call TRBJ2-1; possibly TRBD1 for D (5 bases). V lost 2 bases, J lost 0 bases, and 12 bases lay in between. Germline V gene lookup returns CDR1 SGHRS and CDR2 YFSETQ. This CDR3 has 16 amino acids. CDR3 residues: CASSFRQSSSYNEQFF. For the CDR3, the DNA is TGCGCCAGCAGCTTTCGACAGTCCAGCTCCTACAATGAGCAGTTCTTC.

The rearrangement joins TRBV5-6 to TRBJ2-7; no clear D gene. The DNA end lines up better with TRBJ2-4; the J call may be wrong. CDR1 is SGHDT and CDR2 is YYEEEE in the germline V gene. The CDR3 loop spans 17 amino acids. Here the CDR3 DNA reads TGTGCCAGCAGATTAGCCCAGGCGAAGAAAGCCAAAAACATTCAGTACTTC. It is translated as CASRLAQAKKAKNIQYF.

The chain combines TRBV20-1 with TRBJ2-4; 9 bases fit TRBD1. This CDR3 spans 15 amino acids. The germline gives CDR1 DFQATT, CDR2 SNEGSKA (reference sequence). The V gene end was trimmed by 0 bases and the J gene end by 8 bases; junction bases not matched to a gene: 8. CDR3 DNA: TGCAGTGCTAGAGATCCGGGGACAGGGTCCGACATTCAGTACTTC. It specifies CSARDPGTGSDIQYF.

The chain uses TRBV20-1 and TRBJ2-4; D gene unclear. CDR1 is DFQATT and CDR2 is SNEGSKA in the germline V gene (reference sequence). V shed 0 bases and J shed 7 bases, with 13 bases lying between them. The CDR3 consists of 14 residues. CDR3 in amino acids: CSARDRVDGNIQYF. The CDR3 nucleotides read TGCAGTGCTAGAGATCGGGTGGACGGGAACATTCAGTACTTC.

This clonotype was detected ten times or more. The rearrangement uses TRBV6-2 or TRBV6-3 and TRBJ2-7; D gene uncertain. This CDR3 is built from 12 residues. Germline CDR1 reads MNHEY; CDR2 reads SVGEGT. Trimming left V 2 bases short and J 1 base short, with 3 bases between. CDR3 region: CASSYTSYEQYF. As DNA, the CDR3 is TGTGCCAGCAGTTACACGTCCTACGAGCAGTACTTC.

This chain joins TRBV6-6 and TRBJ1-6; 8 bases are a match to TRBD1. Trimming at V came to 6 bases and at J to 5 bases, leaving 3 bases not matched to a gene. Germline V lookup: CDR1 MNHNY, CDR2 SVGAGI (reference sequence). The CDR3 extends over 14 amino acids. The CDR3 spells CASRGQDNNSPLHF. CDR3 sequence (DNA): TGTGCCAGCAGGGGACAGGATAATAATTCACCCCTCCACTTT.

The chain has TRBV7-2 and TRBJ2-5, with D perhaps TRBD2 (5 bases). The DNA matches TRBJ2-1 better at its end, which makes the J call doubtful. This CDR3 spans 14 amino acids. Germline assignment: CDR1 SGHTA and CDR2 FQGNSA. CDR3 nucleotide sequence: TGTGCCAGCAGCCAGAGGGTCCAACAAGAGACCCAGTTCTTC. It specifies CASSQRVQQETQFF.

The V call is TRBV7-6, the J call TRBJ2-7, with D tentatively TRBD2 (5 bases). Germline-derived CDR1 and CDR2 are SGHVS and FNYEAQ. The CDR3 sequence is 13 residues long. Trimming stripped 5 bases from V and 5 bases from J, with 13 bases between. CDR3 coding DNA: TGTGCCAGCAGCCGAATTGACGGGGACGAGCAGTACTTC. It translates to CASSRIDGDEQYF. The whole variable domain, remainder taken from reference TRBV7-6 and TRBJ2-7, is GAGVSQSPRYKVTKRGQDVALRCDPISGHVSLYWYRQALGQGPEFLTYFNYEAQQDKSGLPNDRFSAERPEGSISTLTIQRTEQRDSAMYRCASSRIDGDEQYFGPGTRLTVT.

A word on this clonotype: Possible read error: a much larger clone is one base away. V usage is TRBV6-2 or TRBV6-3 and J usage is TRBJ2-5, with D possibly being TRBD1 (5 bases). CDR1 is MNHEY and CDR2 is SVGEGT in the germline V gene. The CDR3 length is 15 residues. Trimming took 5 bases from V and 11 from J, leaving 24 bases between them. In DNA form, the CDR3 reads TGTGCCAGCAGTCCGGACACCCTCCCTTACAATGAGCAGTACTTC. Amino acid sequence: CASSPDTLPYNEQYF.

The chain has TRBV24-1 and TRBJ2-1; D unclear. This CDR3 has 12 amino acids. V was cut by 5 bases and J by 7 bases, with 8 bases left in between. Per germline, CDR1 KGHDR and CDR2 SFDVKD. The CDR3 nucleotides are TGTGCCACCAGTGGCACTTTGAATGAGCAGTTCTTC. Residues: CATSGTLNEQFF.

The chain joins TRBV7-2 to TRBJ2-1; the match to TRBD1 covers 7 bases. J was trimmed by 6 bases and V by 1 base; bases with no gene match: 6. The CDR3 sequence is 15 residues long. Germline CDR1 SGHTA, CDR2 FQGNSA. The CDR3 DNA sequence: TGTGCCAGCAGCTTAGTCCCTGACAGGGCCAATGAGCAGTTCTTC. This sequence encodes CASSLVPDRANEQFF.